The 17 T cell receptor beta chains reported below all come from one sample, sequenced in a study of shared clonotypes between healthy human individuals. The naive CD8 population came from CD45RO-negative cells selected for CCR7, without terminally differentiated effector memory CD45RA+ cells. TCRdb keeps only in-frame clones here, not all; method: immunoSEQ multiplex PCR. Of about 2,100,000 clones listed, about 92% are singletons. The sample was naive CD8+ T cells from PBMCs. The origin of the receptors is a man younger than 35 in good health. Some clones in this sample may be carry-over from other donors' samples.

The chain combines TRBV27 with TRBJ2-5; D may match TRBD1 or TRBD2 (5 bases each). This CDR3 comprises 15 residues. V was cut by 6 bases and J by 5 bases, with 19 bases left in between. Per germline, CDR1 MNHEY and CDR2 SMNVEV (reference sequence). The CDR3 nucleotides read TGTGCCAGCAGGACCCTGGGGGTGGCCGAGGAGACCCAGTACTTC. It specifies CASRTLGVAEETQYF.

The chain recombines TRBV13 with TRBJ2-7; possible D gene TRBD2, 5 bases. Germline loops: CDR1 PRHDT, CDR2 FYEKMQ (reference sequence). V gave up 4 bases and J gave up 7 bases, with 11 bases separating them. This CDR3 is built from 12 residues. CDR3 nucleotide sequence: TGTGCCAGCAGCTACACTAGAGTTGAGCAGTACTTC. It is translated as CASSYTRVEQYF.

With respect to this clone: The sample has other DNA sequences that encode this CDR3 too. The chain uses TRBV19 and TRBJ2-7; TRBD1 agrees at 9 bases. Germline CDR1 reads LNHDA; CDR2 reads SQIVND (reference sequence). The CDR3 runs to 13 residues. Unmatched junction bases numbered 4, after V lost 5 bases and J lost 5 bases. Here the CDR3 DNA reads TGTGCCAGTAGTCCCCGGACAGGGGACGAGCAGTACTTC. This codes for CASSPRTGDEQYF.

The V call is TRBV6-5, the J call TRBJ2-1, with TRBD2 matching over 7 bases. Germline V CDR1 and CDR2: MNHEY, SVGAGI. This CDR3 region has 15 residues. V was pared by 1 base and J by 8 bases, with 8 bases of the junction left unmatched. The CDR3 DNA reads TGTGCCAGCAGTTACTGGACTAGGCAGGGCTATGAGCAGTTCTTC. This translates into CASSYWTRQGYEQFF.

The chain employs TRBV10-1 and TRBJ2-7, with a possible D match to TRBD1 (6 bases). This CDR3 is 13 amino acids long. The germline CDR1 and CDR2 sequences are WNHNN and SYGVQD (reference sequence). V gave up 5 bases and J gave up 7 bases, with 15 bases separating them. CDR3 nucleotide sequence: TGCGCCAGCAGTCCAGGGGTCTTGGGAGAGCAGTACTTC. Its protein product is CASSPGVLGEQYF.

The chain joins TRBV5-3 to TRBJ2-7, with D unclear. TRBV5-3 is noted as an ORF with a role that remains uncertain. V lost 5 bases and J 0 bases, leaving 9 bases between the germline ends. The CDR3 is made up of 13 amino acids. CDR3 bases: TGTGCCAGAAGGGGTCTGAACTCCTACGAGCAGTACTTC. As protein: CARRGLNSYEQYF.

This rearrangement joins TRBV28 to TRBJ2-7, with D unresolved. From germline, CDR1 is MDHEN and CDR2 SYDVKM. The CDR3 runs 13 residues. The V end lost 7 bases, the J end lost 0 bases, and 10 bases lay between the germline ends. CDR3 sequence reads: CASTPHRSYEQYF. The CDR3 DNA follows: TGTGCCAGCACCCCCCACCGCTCCTACGAGCAGTACTTC.

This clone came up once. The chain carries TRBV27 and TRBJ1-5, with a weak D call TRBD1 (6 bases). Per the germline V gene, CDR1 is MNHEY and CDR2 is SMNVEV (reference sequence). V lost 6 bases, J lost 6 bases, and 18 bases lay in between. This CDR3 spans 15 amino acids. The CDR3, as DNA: TGTGCCAGCAGCTTGGACAGTGGGAGAGCTCAGCCCCAGCATTTT. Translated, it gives CASSLDSGRAQPQHF.

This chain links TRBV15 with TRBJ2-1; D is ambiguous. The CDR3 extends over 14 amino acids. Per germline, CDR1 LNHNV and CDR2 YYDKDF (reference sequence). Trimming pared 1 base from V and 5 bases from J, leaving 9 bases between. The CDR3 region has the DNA TGTGCCACCAGCAGAGTCCGCGGCCACAATGAGCAGTTCTTC. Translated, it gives CATSRVRGHNEQFF.

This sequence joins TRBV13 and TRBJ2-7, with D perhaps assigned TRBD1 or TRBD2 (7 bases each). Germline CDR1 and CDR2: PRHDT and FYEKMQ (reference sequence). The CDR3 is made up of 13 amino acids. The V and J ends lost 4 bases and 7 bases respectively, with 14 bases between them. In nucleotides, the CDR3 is TGTGCCAGCAGCTGGGAGGGGGCCGGGGAGCAGTACTTC. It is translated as CASSWEGAGEQYF.

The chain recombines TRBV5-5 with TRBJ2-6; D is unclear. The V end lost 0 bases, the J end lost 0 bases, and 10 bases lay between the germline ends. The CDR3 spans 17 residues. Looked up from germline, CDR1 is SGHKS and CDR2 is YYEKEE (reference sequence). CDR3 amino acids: CASSLEGPTSGANVLTF. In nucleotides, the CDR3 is TGTGCCAGCAGCTTGGAGGGCCCGACCTCTGGGGCCAACGTCCTGACTTTC.

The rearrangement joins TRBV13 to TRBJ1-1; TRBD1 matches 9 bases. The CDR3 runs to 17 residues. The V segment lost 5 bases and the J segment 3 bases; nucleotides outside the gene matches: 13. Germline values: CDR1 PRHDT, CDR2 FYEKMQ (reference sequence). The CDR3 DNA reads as TGTGCCAGCAGCGCCGCCGGGACAGGGCCCCAATACACTGAAGCTTTCTTT. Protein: CASSAAGTGPQYTEAFF. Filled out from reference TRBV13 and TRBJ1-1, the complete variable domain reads AAGVIQSPRHLIKEKRETATLKCYPIPRHDTVYWYQQGPGQDPQFLISFYEKMQSDKGSIPDRFSAQQFSDYHSELNMSSLELGDSALYFCASSAAGTGPQYTEAFFGQGTRLTVV.

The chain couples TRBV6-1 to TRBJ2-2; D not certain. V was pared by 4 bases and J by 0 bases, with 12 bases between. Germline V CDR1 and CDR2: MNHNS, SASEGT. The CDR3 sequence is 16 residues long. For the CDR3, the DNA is TGTGCCAGCAGTGTGTGGGTCCAAACGAACACCGGGGAGCTGTTTTTT. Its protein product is CASSVWVQTNTGELFF.

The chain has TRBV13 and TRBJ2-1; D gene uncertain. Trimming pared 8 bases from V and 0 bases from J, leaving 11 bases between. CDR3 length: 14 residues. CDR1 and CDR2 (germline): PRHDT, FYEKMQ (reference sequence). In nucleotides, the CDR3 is TGTGCCAGCGGCGACAAGAGCTCCTACAATGAGCAGTTCTTC. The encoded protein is CASGDKSSYNEQFF.

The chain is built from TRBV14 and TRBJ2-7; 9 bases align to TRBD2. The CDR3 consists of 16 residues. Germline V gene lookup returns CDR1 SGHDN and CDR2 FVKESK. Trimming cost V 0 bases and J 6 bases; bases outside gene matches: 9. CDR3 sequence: CASSQDGSGRSGEQYF. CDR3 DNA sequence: TGTGCCAGCAGCCAAGATGGTAGCGGGAGATCGGGCGAGCAGTACTTC.

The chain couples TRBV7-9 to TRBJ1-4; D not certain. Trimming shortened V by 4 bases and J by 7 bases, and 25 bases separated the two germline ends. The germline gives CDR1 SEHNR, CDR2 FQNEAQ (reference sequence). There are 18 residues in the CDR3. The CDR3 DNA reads TGTGCCAGCAGCTGGCCAGGAGCAACGGCTGGTGAGATTGAAAAACTGTTTTTT. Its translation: CASSWPGATAGEIEKLFF. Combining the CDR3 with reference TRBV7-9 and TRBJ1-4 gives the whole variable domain DTGVSQNPRHKITKRGQNVTFRCDPISEHNRLYWYRQTLGQGPEFLTYFQNEAQLEKSRLLSDRFSAERPKGSFSTLEIQRTEQGDSAMYLCASSWPGATAGEIEKLFFGSGTQLSVL.

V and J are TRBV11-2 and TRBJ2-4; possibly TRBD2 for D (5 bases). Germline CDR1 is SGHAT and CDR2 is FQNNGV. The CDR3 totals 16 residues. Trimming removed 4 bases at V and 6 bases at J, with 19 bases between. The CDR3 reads CASSSAGGSNRNIQYF. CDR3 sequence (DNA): TGTGCCAGCAGCTCCGCGGGCGGGTCAAACCGAAACATTCAGTACTTC.